The entry below describes one T cell receptor beta chain. In the authors' workflow: Amplification from reference gene primers served as the basis for estimated nucleated cell counts. Data came from immunoSEQ multiplex PCR; TCRdb stores just in-frame clones and leaves some out. That table gives V, J and clone size, and the DNA gave D and trimming. The data hold 250,000 or so clones, with around four fifths observed a single time. This specimen comes from a study of blood T cell repertoires in COVID-19. Study summary: Some COVID-19 samples were acute and others convalescent; all came from the United States, Italy and Spain. Sources were T cells, B-cell-depleted T cells, or PBMCs; the material itself was cDNA or gDNA.

The CDR3 length is 13 residues. The V end lost 4 bases, the J end lost 6 bases, and 13 bases lay between the germline ends. V and J are TRBV12-3 or TRBV12-4 and TRBJ2-7, with D possibly TRBD1 on 6 matching bases. The sequenced sample consisted of peripheral blood. The clonotype originates from an elderly woman with acute or convalescent COVID-19. CDR3 region: CASSSQGPLEQYF. The CDR3 DNA sequence: TGTGCCAGCAGTTCCCAGGGGCCCCTCGAGCAGTACTTC.